Following are 28 T cell receptor beta chains from one sample sequenced in a study of response to subunit inactivated influenza vaccine. MiXCR was run by TCRdb on the RT-PCR reads, yielding one entry per CDR3 protein. Among roughly 570,000 distinct CDR3 sequences listed, 10% to 15% were seen once. Sequencing used PBMCs from blood, obtained roughly 6 weeks after vaccination. These receptors were obtained from a man aged 50 to 59 who received an inactivated influenza vaccine.

This clonotype occurred a few times. This chain joins TRBV5-5 and TRBJ2-7; D remains unclear. Germline CDR1 and CDR2: SGHKS and YYEKEE (reference sequence). Trimming stripped 4 bases from V and 0 bases from J, with 14 bases between. The CDR3 is 15 amino acids. CDR3 in amino acids: CASSRVVPSSYEQYF. As DNA, the CDR3 is TGTGCCAGCAGCCGCGTGGTGCCGAGCTCCTACGAGCAGTACTTC.

This clonotype was detected only a few times. The chain combines TRBV20-1 with TRBJ1-5; D call uncertain. This CDR3 has 12 residues. From germline, CDR1 is DFQATT and CDR2 SNEGSKA (reference sequence). V lost 5 bases and J lost 1, with 6 bases in between. CDR3 amino acids: CSAAKSNQPQHF. CDR3 DNA: TGCAGTGCTGCGAAAAGCAATCAGCCCCAGCATTTT.

This rearrangement joins TRBV6-2 or TRBV6-3 to TRBJ2-7; 7 positions agree with TRBD1. CDR3 length equals 15 residues. J gave up 3 bases and V 6 bases, and 11 bases lay outside the gene matches. CDR1 and CDR2 from the germline V gene are MNHEY and SVGEGT. The CDR3 loop is CASRHPGQTFYEQYF. CDR3 in DNA: TGTGCCAGCAGACACCCGGGACAGACATTCTACGAGCAGTACTTC.

The CDR3 loop is CASSLAQGLGEQYF. CDR3 coding DNA: TGTGCCAGCAGCTTAGCGCAGGGTTTAGGCGAGCAGTACTTC. The J gene is TRBJ2-7, the V gene TRBV7-2; tentatively, D is TRBD1 (5 bases). The CDR3 sequence is 14 residues long. The germline V gene has CDR1 SGHTA and CDR2 FQGNSA. V dropped 0 bases and J dropped 6 bases, with 12 bases sitting between them.

This chain links TRBV7-3 with TRBJ2-2, with TRBD2 matching 7 bases. V lost 5 bases and J lost 6; bases outside the gene matches: 6. Per the germline V gene, CDR1 is SGHTA and CDR2 is FQGTGA. The CDR3 sequence is 14 residues long. For the CDR3, the DNA is TGTGCCAGCAGCATCACCGGACTAGCCGGGGAGCTGTTTTTT. This sequence encodes CASSITGLAGELFF.

This clonotype has just a few counts. The rearrangement joins TRBV25-1 to TRBJ1-1; D may be TRBD1 (5 bases). The CDR3 has 14 residues. The germline V and J ends were trimmed by 3 bases and 3 bases, with 11 bases remaining between them. Germline V CDR1 and CDR2: MGHDK, SYGVNS. CDR3: CASSDAGRDTEAFF. CDR3 DNA: TGTGCCAGCAGTGACGCAGGGAGGGACACTGAAGCTTTCTTT.

Concerning this clonotype itself: The junction and the germline gene differ at one end; a read error may be behind it. The chain couples TRBV24-1 to TRBJ2-5; 8 bases fit TRBD1. The germline V gene has CDR1 KGHDR and CDR2 SFDVKD. There are 15 residues in the CDR3. This chain's CDR3 is CVTSDDRGGKETQYF. CDR3 DNA sequence: TGTGTCACCAGTGACGACAGGGGTGGAAAAGAGACCCAGTACTTC.

The CDR3 here is CASMGPRKKLKHYEQYF. The CDR3 DNA follows: TGTGCCAGCATGGGGCCGCGCAAGAAGCTCAAACATTACGAGCAGTACTTC. This chain links TRBV5-8 with TRBJ2-7, with D possibly matching TRBD1 (5 bases). CDR3 size: 17 residues. CDR1 is SGHTS, CDR2 YDEGEE, per germline. Trimming cost V 6 bases and J 4 bases, with 26 bases left between them.

V and J are TRBV5-1 and TRBJ2-1; a weak D match, TRBD1 (5 bases). Germline CDR1 and CDR2: SGHRS and YFSETQ. The V and J ends lost 0 bases and 2 bases respectively, with 12 bases between them. The CDR3 spans 16 residues. The CDR3 is CASSLDSGAAYNEQFF. The CDR3 DNA follows: TGCGCCAGCAGCTTGGATTCTGGGGCGGCCTACAATGAGCAGTTCTTC.

The chain links TRBV7-8 to TRBJ2-4; 7 bases fit TRBD1. The J segment lost 9 bases and the V segment lost 5 bases, leaving 4 bases of the junction unmatched. Per germline, CDR1 SGHVS and CDR2 FQNEAQ. The CDR3 spans 12 residues. The CDR3 reads CASSNHRGIQYF. CDR3 nucleotide sequence: TGTGCCAGCAGCAACCACAGGGGCATTCAGTACTTC.

This clonotype occurred many times. The chain uses TRBV5-1 and TRBJ1-3, with unresolved D. This CDR3 is 15 amino acids long. In germline, CDR1 is SGHRS, CDR2 YFSETQ. Trimming pared 0 bases from V and 0 bases from J, leaving 7 bases between. CDR3 sequence reads: CASSLGVTSGNTIYF. The CDR3 DNA sequence: TGCGCCAGCAGCTTGGGTGTCACCTCTGGAAACACCATATATTTT. Filled out from reference TRBV5-1 and TRBJ1-3, the complete variable domain reads KAGVTQTPRYLIKTRGQQVTLSCSPISGHRSVSWYQQTPGQGLQFLFEYFSETQRNKGNFPGRFSGRQFSNSRSEMNVSTLELGDSALYLCASSLGVTSGNTIYFGEGSWLTVV.

This clonotype was counted many times. The chain employs TRBV6-1 and TRBJ1-1; D may be TRBD1 (6 bases). The CDR3 contains 15 residues. The V and J ends lost 6 bases and 0 bases respectively, with 14 bases between them. Germline CDR1 reads MNHNS; CDR2 reads SASEGT. CDR3 loop: CASRMVGGLNTEAFF. The CDR3 bases are TGTGCCAGCAGGATGGTAGGGGGTTTGAACACTGAAGCTTTCTTT.

The table lists this clonotype with a few counts. This rearrangement joins TRBV28 to TRBJ2-7; possible D gene TRBD2, 6 bases. In germline, CDR1 is MDHEN, CDR2 SYDVKM. V dropped 9 bases and J dropped 5 bases, with 11 bases sitting between them. The CDR3 length is 11 residues. CDR3 DNA: TGTGCCAGTGGATTAGCGGACGAGCAGTACTTC. Protein product: CASGLADEQYF.

This chain links TRBV5-1 with TRBJ2-7; the D gene is possibly TRBD1 (7 bases). Germline V gene data show CDR1 as SGHRS and CDR2 as YFSETQ. This CDR3 is 16 amino acids long. Trimming left V 6 bases short and J 3 bases short, with 22 bases between. Here the CDR3 DNA reads TGCGCCAGCAACCAGGGGGGCACAGCAGGGGGCTACGAGCAGTACTTC. Translating it yields CASNQGGTAGGYEQYF. Together with reference TRBV5-1 and TRBJ2-7, the CDR3 gives the full variable domain: KAGVTQTPRYLIKTRGQQVTLSCSPISGHRSVSWYQQTPGQGLQFLFEYFSETQRNKGNFPGRFSGRQFSNSRSEMNVSTLELGDSALYLCASNQGGTAGGYEQYFGPGTRLTVT.

This clonotype was picked up a small number of times. This sequence joins TRBV6-1 and TRBJ2-6, with D possibly being TRBD1 or TRBD2 (5 bases each). Germline V gene lookup returns CDR1 MNHNS and CDR2 SASEGT. The V end was cut by 6 bases, the J end by 1 base, with 10 bases between. CDR3 length equals 15 residues. The CDR3 DNA reads TGTGCCAGCAGATGGGGACCTTCTGGGGCCAACGTCCTGACTTTC. Its protein product is CASRWGPSGANVLTF.

This sequence joins TRBV6-1 and TRBJ2-4; TRBD1 is a possible D gene (6 bases). V lost 2 bases and J lost 1, with 9 bases in between. Germline V gene sequence: CDR1 MNHNS, CDR2 SASEGT. The CDR3 sequence is 15 residues long. Here the CDR3 reads CASSEQQGAKNIQYF. CDR3 bases: TGTGCCAGCAGTGAACAACAGGGCGCCAAAAACATTCAGTACTTC.

This clonotype occurred a few times. The chain uses TRBV18 and TRBJ2-7, with 11 bases that match TRBD2. V was clipped by 2 bases and J by 1 base; unmatched bases: 4. The germline gives CDR1 KGHSH, CDR2 LQKENI. The CDR3 sequence is 16 residues long. The CDR3 here is CASSPILAGGSYEQYF. CDR3 DNA: TGTGCCAGCTCACCAATTCTAGCGGGAGGATCCTACGAGCAGTACTTC.

This clonotype was counted only a few times. This rearrangement joins TRBV2 to TRBJ1-1; D may be TRBD1 (6 bases). This CDR3 has 13 amino acids. CDR1 is SNHLY and CDR2 is FYNNEI in the germline V gene. The V gene lost 10 bases and the J gene lost 4 bases, with 16 bases spanning the gap. Written as DNA, the CDR3 is TGTGCCACGGATGGGGGCTTGGGCACTGAAGCTTTCTTT. Translated, it gives CATDGGLGTEAFF.

This chain uses TRBV5-6 with TRBJ2-1; D ambiguous. Between the trimmed V and J ends, which lost 5 bases and 6 bases, there was a span of 6 bases. CDR3 length equals 11 residues. From germline, CDR1 is SGHDT and CDR2 YYEEEE. The CDR3 is CASSHSNEQFF. The CDR3 nucleotides are TGTGCCAGCAGTCATAGCAATGAGCAGTTCTTC.

This chain uses TRBV13 with TRBJ2-1; the D gene is possibly TRBD2 (5 bases). The CDR3 sequence is 13 residues long. V was cut by 5 bases and J by 5 bases, with 10 bases left in between. Germline V gives CDR1 PRHDT, CDR2 FYEKMQ (reference sequence). The chain's CDR3 is CASSLSVDNEQFF. The CDR3 DNA sequence: TGTGCCAGCAGCCTTAGCGTAGACAATGAGCAGTTCTTC.

This clonotype was counted many times. The chain recombines TRBV10-3 with TRBJ1-1, with a tentative D call TRBD1 (5 bases). Germline V CDR1 and CDR2: ENHRY, SYGVKD. V shed 2 bases and J shed 4 bases, with 11 bases lying between them. This CDR3 comprises 14 residues. The CDR3 is CAISEGPGGTEAFF. CDR3 nucleotide sequence: TGTGCCATCAGTGAGGGCCCGGGGGGCACTGAAGCTTTCTTT.

This clonotype was picked up a small number of times. The V and J genes are TRBV5-1 and TRBJ1-6; maybe TRBD1 (5 bases). Trimming pared 10 bases from V and 7 bases from J, leaving 18 bases between. Looked up from germline, CDR1 is SGHRS and CDR2 is YFSETQ. This CDR3 region has 14 residues. The DNA of the CDR3 is TGCGCCCCCTTTTTGGCAGGGATCAATTCACCCCTCCACTTT. Protein sequence: CAPFLAGINSPLHF.

There are many counts of this clonotype. V and J are TRBV20-1 and TRBJ2-7; TRBD2 aligns across 7 bases. The germline V gene has CDR1 DFQATT and CDR2 SNEGSKA (reference sequence). CDR3 length: 15 amino acids. The ends lost 2 bases at V and 2 bases at J; junction bases unmatched: 9. The CDR3 region has the DNA TGCAGTGCTAGACGTGGGGGGGGATTACCCTACGAGCAGTACTTC. It is translated as CSARRGGGLPYEQYF.

This clonotype was seen only a few times. This chain joins TRBV20-1 and TRBJ2-3; D remains unclear. This CDR3 is 15 amino acids long. The V gene lost 3 bases and the J gene lost 1 base, with 14 bases spanning the gap. The germline gives CDR1 DFQATT, CDR2 SNEGSKA (reference sequence). CDR3 protein: CSASGRLLGTDTQYF. The DNA for the CDR3 is TGCAGTGCTAGCGGACGCCTCCTGGGCACAGATACGCAGTATTTT.

The rearrangement joins TRBV4-3 to TRBJ2-3; no definite D call. Trimming took 1 base from V and 2 from J, leaving 7 bases between them. Germline CDR1 is LGHNA and CDR2 is YSLEER. The CDR3 is 14 amino acids. The CDR3 reads CASSQGAVTDTQYF. In DNA form, the CDR3 reads TGCGCCAGCAGCCAAGGCGCCGTCACAGATACGCAGTATTTT.

The chain is built from TRBV6-5 and TRBJ2-1; TRBD2 matches at 10 bases. This CDR3 comprises 16 residues. Germline V lookup: CDR1 MNHEY, CDR2 SVGAGI. Trimming at V came to 0 bases and at J to 9 bases, leaving 8 bases not matched to a gene. The CDR3 protein is CASSYSILAGVGEQFF. The CDR3 DNA reads as TGTGCCAGCAGTTACTCGATCCTAGCGGGGGTTGGTGAGCAGTTCTTC.

A few counts support this clonotype. This rearrangement joins TRBV4-2 to TRBJ2-7; D remains unclear. Trimming pared 0 bases from V and 7 bases from J, leaving 10 bases between. Germline assignment: CDR1 LGHNA and CDR2 YNFKEQ. This CDR3 comprises 13 residues. The CDR3 DNA follows: TGTGCCAGCAGCCAAGACCTAGGGTGGGAGCAGTACTTC. Translation: CASSQDLGWEQYF.

The chain uses TRBV28 and TRBJ2-7, with D possibly matching TRBD2 (6 bases). Germline values: CDR1 MDHEN, CDR2 SYDVKM. V shed 4 bases and J shed 2 bases, with 12 bases lying between them. CDR3 size: 14 residues. The CDR3 DNA is TGTGCCAGCAGTTATAGCGGCCCGGCCTACGAGCAGTACTTC. Translating it yields CASSYSGPAYEQYF.